This TCR beta chain was sequenced during a study of cytomegalovirus exposure and HLA in healthy donors. Points from the study as a whole: Immune exposure information comprised only CMV serostatus. Being indistinguishable, some V segments were excluded, TRBV6-2 and TRBV6-3 among them.

Amplification used 60 Vbeta primers and 13 Jbeta primers. Sequenced by immunoSEQ multiplex PCR; TCRdb stores in-frame clones only, minus some. The listing records about 79,000 clones. A note on this clone: Its antigen is unknown.

V gave up 6 bases and J gave up 4 bases, with 10 bases separating them. Germline V gene sequence: CDR1 MNHEY, CDR2 SVGAGI. CDR3 size: 13 residues. Sequencing input: PBMCs. This chain joins TRBV6-5 and TRBJ1-5; D is perhaps TRBD1 (6 bases). This receptor was identified in a man aged 25 to 45 in good health and CMV-seronegative. CDR3: CASRADRNQPQHF. In nucleotides, the CDR3 is TGTGCCAGCAGGGCCGACAGGAATCAGCCCCAGCATTTT.